The clone carrying this TCR beta chain has more than one count but fewer than ten. What it binds is not known. The sample belongs to a study of identical twins. Study-level findings and limits: Beta out-of-frame sequences showed weaker excess twin sharing. Insertion counts were lower in abundant cord blood beta clonotypes, a trend that memory repertoires did not show.

The CDR3 sequence is 14 residues long. Germline loops: CDR1 SQVTM, CDR2 ANQGSEA. After removal of 5 bases from V and 9 bases from J, the junction contained 9 bases not matched to a gene. TCRdb re-called the 5' RACE reads through MiXCR, storing one row per CDR3 protein. The repertoire holds about 900,000 distinct CDR3 sequences, with around 12% as singletons. The same data also contributed to another study, on yellow fever vaccine responses in identical twins. That source adds: Twins reportedly had a vaccine T cell response that seemed partly convergent, partly personalized.

Sequenced: PBMCs. This sequence was found in a woman aged 18 to 35 in good health. The chain has TRBV29-1 and TRBJ2-4; 11 bases agree with TRBD2. CDR3 nucleotides: TGCAGCGTTACGACTAGCGGGAAGGGCGGCATTCAGTACTTC. It is translated as CSVTTSGKGGIQYF.